Listed below are T cell receptor beta chains from one sample, sequenced in a study of T cell changes during pregnancy in multiple sclerosis. Sequencing used immunoSEQ multiplex PCR; TCRdb keeps in-frame clones, though not all of them. The sample shows about 43,000 clones, roughly 91% of them seen only once. Specimen: PBMCs (not recorded whether the cells were cultured). Source of these receptors: a female donor with multiple sclerosis, enrolled in a pregnancy study. The CDR3 runs from the conserved cysteine through the conserved F or W. A D gene is named only where the DNA matches it firmly. Size values are once, few and many counts, or a class for expanded clones, and some rows have none.

j_call,clone_size,cdr3_length,d_call,v_call,cdr3_nt,cdr3_aa
TRBJ2-6,NA,13,NA,TRBV6-6,TGTGCCAGCAGCTACTCTGGGGCCAACGTCCTGACTTTC,CASSYSGANVLTF
TRBJ2-5,once,15,TRBD2,TRBV9,TGTGCCACCAGCAATAGCGGGAGTTTTCAAGAGACCCAGTACTTC,CATSNSGSFQETQYF
TRBJ1-3,NA,13,NA,TRBV11-2,TGTGCCAGCAGCTTAGGCACAGGAAACACCATATATTTT,CASSLGTGNTIYF
TRBJ2-7,NA,14,TRBD1,TRBV10-2,TGCGCCAGCAGTGAACAGGGGGCTTCCTACGAGCAGTACTTC,CASSEQGASYEQYF
TRBJ2-1,NA,15,TRBD1,TRBV28,TGTGCCAGCAGTGCCGTCGGACAGGGTGGCAATGAGCAGTTCTTC,CASSAVGQGGNEQFF
TRBJ1-5,once,15,TRBD1,TRBV6-5,TGTGCCAGCAGTACCACAGGGGGCGGTGGTCAGCCCCAGCATTTT,CASSTTGGGGQPQHF
TRBJ1-3,NA,14,NA,TRBV28,TGTGCCAGCAGCTCGACACCCTCTGGAAACACCATATATTTT,CASSSTPSGNTIYF
TRBJ2-2,NA,18,TRBD2,TRBV19,TGTGCCAGTAGTAGCCACGTGGGGCGGGAGGGAGGCACCGGGGAGCTGTTTTTT,CASSSHVGREGGTGELFF
TRBJ2-6,NA,16,NA,TRBV7-3,TGTGCCAGCAGCTTGAGGGGGGCGTCCGGGGCCAACGTCCTGACTTTC,CASSLRGASGANVLTF
TRBJ2-2,NA,16,TRBD2,TRBV7-8,TGTGCCAGCAGCCTTACTAGCGGGAGTTTCACCGGGGAGCTGTTTTTT,CASSLTSGSFTGELFF
TRBJ2-2,NA,16,TRBD2,TRBV7-9,TGTGCCAGCAGCGACAGACTAGCGGGAGGAACCGGGGAGCTGTTTTTT,CASSDRLAGGTGELFF
TRBJ2-2,NA,19,TRBD2,TRBV30,TGTGCCTGGAGTGTACAGTTGGGTAGCGGGATGGGGAACACCGGGGAGCTGTTTTTT,CAWSVQLGSGMGNTGELFF
TRBJ2-1,NA,16,TRBD2,TRBV11-2,TGTGCCAGCAGCTTAGCCGGTGAGCGGGAGGGGAATGAGCAGTTCTTC,CASSLAGEREGNEQFF
TRBJ2-1,NA,15,NA,TRBV5-4,TGTGCCAGCACCCGGGGGCGGGACACCTACAATGAGCAGTTCTTC,CASTRGRDTYNEQFF
TRBJ2-2,NA,14,NA,TRBV7-7,TGTGCCAGCAGCTTAGATCGGAACACCGGGGAGCTGTTTTTT,CASSLDRNTGELFF
TRBJ2-2,NA,14,NA,TRBV6-4,TGTGCCAGCAGTGACTCGCGGGACACCGGGGAGCTGTTTTTT,CASSDSRDTGELFF
TRBJ2-6,NA,18,TRBD2,TRBV2,TGTGCCAGCAGTGTTTCTAGCGGGGTGTCCTCTGGGGCCAACGTCCTGACTTTC,CASSVSSGVSSGANVLTF
TRBJ1-4,NA,14,NA,TRBV11-2,TGTGCCAGCAGCTTAGTCGGCCGGTCCGAAAAACTGTTTTTT,CASSLVGRSEKLFF
TRBJ2-3,NA,17,TRBD2,TRBV5-1,TGCGCCAGCAATCCGACTAGCGGGACCCCTAGCACAGATACGCAGTATTTT,CASNPTSGTPSTDTQYF
TRBJ2-3,NA,12,NA,TRBV5-4,TGTGCCAGCAGTTGGGGAATGGATACGCAGTATTTT,CASSWGMDTQYF
TRBJ2-5,NA,16,TRBD2,TRBV10-3,TGTGCCATCAGTGAGACTAGCGGGAGATTACGAGAGACCCAGTACTTC,CAISETSGRLRETQYF
TRBJ2-5,once,17,TRBD2,TRBV19,TGTGCCAGTCGGGAGGGACTAGCGGGAGAGGATGTCGAGACCCAGTACTTC,CASREGLAGEDVETQYF
TRBJ1-4,NA,15,NA,TRBV2,TGTGCCAGCAGGGGGATAGACAGTTACTACGGGGAACTGTTTTTT,CASRGIDSYYGELFF
TRBJ2-3,NA,15,TRBD2,TRBV7-9,TGTGCCAGCAGCCCGGTGCTAGCGGGAACAGATACGCAGTATTTT,CASSPVLAGTDTQYF
TRBJ2-1,NA,15,TRBD2,TRBV2,TGTGCCAGTCTGTGGGCTAGCGGGAGTTACAATGAGCAGTTCTTC,CASLWASGSYNEQFF
TRBJ2-4,NA,12,NA,TRBV27,TGTGCCATGACTCAAGCCAAAAACATTCAGTACTTC,CAMTQAKNIQYF
TRBJ1-5,NA,15,NA,TRBV4-1,TGCGCCAGCAGCCTTCTCGCGGGGACTAATCAGCCCCAGCATTTT,CASSLLAGTNQPQHF
TRBJ1-1,few,17,NA,TRBV7-9,TGTGCCAGCAGCCCCGGGGGGGGAGGATTCATGAACACTGAAGCTTTCTTT,CASSPGGGGFMNTEAFF
TRBJ1-2,NA,14,TRBD1,TRBV5-4,TGTGCCAGCAGCTTGGACAGGGGAGGGCATGGCTACACCTTC,CASSLDRGGHGYTF
TRBJ2-2,NA,15,NA,TRBV27,TGTGCCAGCACCGCCCTCTCAGCGGGTGGCGGGGAGCTGTTTTTT,CASTALSAGGGELFF
TRBJ1-1,NA,14,NA,TRBV28,TGTGCCAGCAGTGTGTGGGCGGCTAACACTGAAGCTTTCTTT,CASSVWAANTEAFF
TRBJ1-1,NA,12,NA,TRBV6-5,TGTGCCAGCAGTTACGGGGGCACTGAAGCTTTCTTT,CASSYGGTEAFF
TRBJ2-1,NA,15,TRBD2,TRBV2,TGTGCCAGCAGTGATAGGAGCGGGAACTACAATGAGCAGTTCTTC,CASSDRSGNYNEQFF
TRBJ2-7,NA,18,NA,TRBV14,TGTGCCAGCAGCCAAGATCTCGGGTCCACAGCCGTCGCCTACGAGCAGTACTTC,CASSQDLGSTAVAYEQYF
TRBJ1-1,once,14,TRBD1,TRBV6-6,TGTGCCAGCAGTTACGGGACAGCGAACACTGAAGCTTTCTTT,CASSYGTANTEAFF
TRBJ1-5,NA,15,NA,TRBV9,TGTGCCAGCAGCGTAGGGGGGCTTAGCAATCAGCCCCAGCATTTT,CASSVGGLSNQPQHF
TRBJ2-2,NA,14,NA,TRBV11-2,TGTGCCAGCAGCCCCCAGGGTCACACCGGGGAGCTGTTTTTT,CASSPQGHTGELFF
TRBJ2-2,few,13,NA,TRBV4-1,TGCGCCAGCAGCCTCCTAGGCACCGGGGAGCTGTTTTTT,CASSLLGTGELFF
TRBJ2-7,NA,14,TRBD2,TRBV7-2,TGTGCCAGCAGCCAAGGAAGGCGGGAGGGCGAGCAGTACTTC,CASSQGRREGEQYF
TRBJ1-5,NA,11,NA,TRBV25-1,TGTGCCAGCGGAAGTTATCAGCCCCAGCATTTT,CASGSYQPQHF
TRBJ2-7,NA,15,TRBD1,TRBV27,TGTGCCAGCAGTTTATTCGGACAGGAGTCCTACGAGCAGTACTTC,CASSLFGQESYEQYF
TRBJ2-7,NA,16,NA,TRBV10-2,TGCGCCAGCAGCGACAACTGGGGACTGAGCTCCTACGAGCAGTACTTC,CASSDNWGLSSYEQYF
TRBJ2-2,NA,16,NA,TRBV9,TGTGCCAGCAGCGCCAGGGGACGTACCAACACCGGGGAGCTGTTTTTT,CASSARGRTNTGELFF